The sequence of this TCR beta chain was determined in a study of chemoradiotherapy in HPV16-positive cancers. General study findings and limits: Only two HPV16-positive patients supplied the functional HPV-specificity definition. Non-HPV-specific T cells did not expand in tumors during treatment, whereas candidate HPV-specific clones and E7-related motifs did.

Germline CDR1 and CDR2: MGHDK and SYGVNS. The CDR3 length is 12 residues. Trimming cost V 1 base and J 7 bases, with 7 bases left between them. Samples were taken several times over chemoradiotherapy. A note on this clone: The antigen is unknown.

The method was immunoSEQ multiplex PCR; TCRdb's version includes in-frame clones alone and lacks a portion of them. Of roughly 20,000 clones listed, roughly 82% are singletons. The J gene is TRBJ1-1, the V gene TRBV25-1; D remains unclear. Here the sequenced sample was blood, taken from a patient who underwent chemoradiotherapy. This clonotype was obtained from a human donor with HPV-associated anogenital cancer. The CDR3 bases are TGTGCCAGCAGTGAATCACCGTATGAAGCTTTCTTT. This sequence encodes CASSESPYEAFF.